This T cell receptor (beta chain) is from a study of tumor-infiltrating lymphocytes in primary liver carcinoma. The CDR3 is 15 amino acids. The germline V gene has CDR1 SGHKS and CDR2 YYEKEE (reference sequence). Taking 20-30 mg of unsorted bulk tissue, the authors co-extracted RNA and DNA. There were over 90% viable tumor cells in every single sample of tumor. cDNA specific to TCR beta was made from approximately 500 ng of total RNA, with a constant-region primer employed for priming. Generation of the TCR beta libraries relied on three nested multiplex PCR rounds using slightly modified ARM-PCR. Use of TRBV1-TRBV30 forward primers with a C-beta reverse primer characterized the first two PCR rounds, which lasted roughly 11 cycles each. In TCRdb, the multiplex PCR reads were re-called with MiXCR into one record per CDR3 protein. Altogether more than 60,000 distinct CDR3 sequences are present, roughly 69% being singletons, with the ten largest covering approximately 30%.

This clonotype is a singleton in its sample. Germline is not matched at one junction end, which may reflect a read error. The V gene is TRBV5-5, the J gene TRBJ2-3; perhaps TRBD2 as D (5 bases). The TCR originated in a man aged 40-55 years with primary liver carcinoma and hepatitis B virus infection. Sequenced material: liver tumor tissue from sampling region 4. Indicated subset: tumor region T4, right-lateral pole. For the CDR3, the DNA is TGTGCCTGCAGCCCTCCCGGGGTGAGCACAGATACGCAGTATTTT. Translating it yields CACSPPGVSTDTQYF.